The clone carrying this TCR beta chain was seen many times. What it binds is not known. This sample stems from a study of blood T cells in healthy people across ages. Study-wide points: Unknown donor CMV status possibly confounded expanded clonotype changes. Long-lived donors had more naive CD4+ cells and higher diversity than aged donors.

The CDR3 length is 13 residues. Looked up from germline, CDR1 is SQVTM and CDR2 is ANQGSEA. V was trimmed by 7 bases and J by 0 bases, leaving 13 bases between them. Sample-barcoded 5' priming and a J-beta primer mix drove a second PCR of about 6 to 12 cycles. MiXCR, run by TCRdb on the 5' RACE reads, gives a single entry per CDR3 protein. The sample yields around 1,100,000 distinct CDR3 sequences, 35% to 45% seen once. This receptor was identified in a man in his late teens or twenties in good health. The sample consisted of blood. This rearrangement joins TRBV29-1 to TRBJ2-7; D possibly corresponds to TRBD2 (6 bases). The CDR3 DNA reads TGCAGCGGAACTGCGGGGCTCTCCTACGAGCAGTACTTC. Its translation is CSGTAGLSYEQYF.